These 4 T cell receptor beta chains were sequenced from one sample in a study of patients and donors after allogeneic stem cell transplantation. TCRdb used MiXCR to reprocess the RT-PCR reads, holding one entry per CDR3 protein. Here the sample spans 920,000 or so distinct CDR3 sequences, roughly 18% being singletons. The sequencing input was blood, either unsorted or a sorted T cell fraction (not recorded which). The receptors stem from a human donor who was either an allogeneic HSCT recipient or a stem cell or donor lymphocyte infusion donor (not recorded which). It is not recorded whose cells these are; they may come from a transplant donor.

This chain joins TRBV12-3 or TRBV12-4 and TRBJ1-1, with 7 bases lining up with TRBD1. This CDR3 contains 15 residues. Trimming cost V 5 bases and J 1 base; bases outside gene matches: 7. The CDR3 bases are TGTGCCAGCAGTCGTCGACAGGGACCGAACACTGAAGCTTTCTTT. The encoded protein is CASSRRQGPNTEAFF.

This sequence joins TRBV13 and TRBJ1-4; 9 bases agree with TRBD1. Germline V gene lookup returns CDR1 PRHDT and CDR2 FYEKMQ (reference sequence). This CDR3 region has 15 residues. With 4 bases clipped from V and 3 bases from J, the junction kept 3 bases outside the gene matches. The CDR3 DNA reads as TGTGCCAGCAGCTCCCGGGACAGGGCTAATGAAAAACTGTTTTTT. This encodes CASSSRDRANEKLFF.

This clonotype was seen a few times. The chain recombines TRBV5-1 with TRBJ2-5; 10 bases fit TRBD2. The J segment lost 4 bases and the V segment lost 10 bases, leaving 7 bases of the junction unmatched. The CDR3 is 13 amino acids. Per the germline V gene, CDR1 is SGHRS and CDR2 is YFSETQ. The CDR3 nucleotides are TGCGCCGGAAGCGGGAGGGCCGGAGAGACCCAGTACTTC. Its translation: CAGSGRAGETQYF.

In DNA form, the CDR3 reads TGTGCCAGCAGATCTAGGACTAGCTCCTACGAGCAGTACTTC. This encodes CASRSRTSSYEQYF. The rearrangement uses TRBV7-9 and TRBJ2-7, with 7 bases identical to TRBD2. From germline, CDR1 is SEHNR and CDR2 FQNEAQ (reference sequence). Unmatched junction bases numbered 5, after V lost 6 bases and J lost 0 bases. This CDR3 region has 14 residues.